What follows are 16 T cell receptor beta chains derived from one specimen sequenced in a study of blood T cell repertoires in COVID-19. TCRdb keeps only in-frame clones here, not all; method: immunoSEQ multiplex PCR. The data contain tens of thousands of clones, roughly nine tenths of them seen just once; the ten biggest clones take up 43%. The sequencing input was peripheral blood. The source is a woman between 55 and 75 years old with COVID-19, enrolled during active disease.

This rearrangement joins TRBV15 to TRBJ1-5; D might be TRBD1 (5 bases). Germline CDR1 is LNHNV and CDR2 is YYDKDF (reference sequence). V lost 0 bases and J lost 3, with 15 bases in between. This CDR3 is 17 amino acids long. CDR3 amino acids: CATSRDGTGWPNQPQHF. CDR3 sequence (DNA): TGTGCCACCAGCAGAGATGGCACAGGATGGCCCAATCAGCCCCAGCATTTT.

The chain uses TRBV14 and TRBJ2-2; D perhaps matches TRBD2 (5 bases). Trimming removed 0 bases at V and 4 bases at J, with 9 bases between. Germline values: CDR1 SGHDN, CDR2 FVKESK. The CDR3 runs to 15 residues. CDR3 sequence (DNA): TGTGCCAGCAGCCAAGAGCCTAGCAGCACCGGGGAGCTGTTTTTT. Translating gives CASSQEPSSTGELFF.

The rearrangement links TRBV4-1 to TRBJ1-6; weak D call: TRBD1 (6 bases). The V gene's germline CDR1 is MGHRA and CDR2 YSYEKL. Trimming took 1 base from V and 8 from J, leaving 15 bases between them. This CDR3 is 16 amino acids long. CDR3 residues: CASSQAQTGSDSPLHF. CDR3 DNA: TGCGCCAGCAGCCAAGCCCAGACAGGTTCGGATTCACCCCTCCACTTT.

This clone occurred a few times. The rearrangement joins TRBV4-1 to TRBJ2-7; D is perhaps TRBD2 (6 bases). The CDR3 has 13 residues. V lost 0 bases and J 7 bases, leaving 10 bases between the germline ends. Germline CDR1 MGHRA, CDR2 YSYEKL. The CDR3 DNA reads TGCGCCAGCAGCCAAGAAGAGGCGGGGGAGCAGTACTTC. Its translation is CASSQEEAGEQYF.

The chain joins TRBV30 to TRBJ2-7; D is uncertain. V was pared by 3 bases and J by 10 bases, with 13 bases between. Looked up from germline, CDR1 is GTSNPN and CDR2 is SVGIG (reference sequence). This CDR3 is built from 11 residues. CDR3 region: CAWSLDGVQYF. CDR3 bases: TGTGCCTGGAGCCTCGACGGAGTCCAGTACTTC.

The rearrangement uses TRBV11-2 and TRBJ2-7; TRBD1 matches at 7 bases. V shed 1 base, J shed 5 bases, and the junction held 5 bases outside the gene matches. Germline V gives CDR1 SGHAT, CDR2 FQNNGV. The CDR3 covers 14 residues. CDR3 bases: TGTGCCAGCAGCTTAGGGCTAGGGGGCAACGAGCAGTACTTC. It is translated as CASSLGLGGNEQYF.

This rearrangement joins TRBV4-3 to TRBJ1-1, with TRBD1 identical over 9 bases. Germline-derived CDR1 and CDR2 are LGHNA and YSLEER. CDR3 length equals 18 residues. Trimming at V came to 2 bases and at J to 5 bases, leaving 15 bases not matched to a gene. CDR3 nucleotides: TGCGCCAGCAGCCAACTCCCAGGCGGGACAGGGCTAAGGACTGAAGCTTTCTTT. Amino acid sequence: CASSQLPGGTGLRTEAFF.

The V and J genes are TRBV7-2 and TRBJ2-3; 9 positions match TRBD2. The CDR3 is 16 residues long. CDR1 is SGHTA and CDR2 is FQGNSA in the germline V gene. Trimming cost V 4 bases and J 0 bases; bases outside gene matches: 5. Written as DNA, the CDR3 is TGTGCCAGCAGCTCCCGCGGGAGGGGGAGCACAGATACGCAGTATTTT. This codes for CASSSRGRGSTDTQYF.

This chain uses TRBV4-1 with TRBJ1-6; D might be TRBD1 (5 bases). CDR1 MGHRA and CDR2 YSYEKL come from the germline V gene. The CDR3 covers 16 residues. Trimming removed 0 bases from V and 13 bases from J, with 19 bases in between. DNA for the CDR3: TGCGCCAGCAGCCAAGATACCGGAGACAGTTCTTTTCCCCTCCACTTT. Protein sequence: CASSQDTGDSSFPLHF.

The sample holds a few counts of this clone. The chain employs TRBV5-4 and TRBJ1-1; D may be TRBD1 (6 bases). Germline loops: CDR1 SGHNT, CDR2 YYREEE (reference sequence). V gave up 2 bases and J gave up 5 bases, with 16 bases separating them. CDR3 length equals 15 residues. This CDR3 is CASSFGGAQGTEAFF. CDR3 bases: TGTGCCAGCAGCTTCGGGGGGGCGCAAGGTACTGAAGCTTTCTTT. Full variable domain (missing parts from reference TRBV5-4 and TRBJ1-1): ETGVTQSPTHLIKTRGQQVTLRCSSQSGHNTVSWYQQALGQGPQFIFQYYREEENGRGNFPPRFSGLQFPNYSSELNVNALELDDSALYLCASSFGGAQGTEAFFGQGTRLTVV.

The V gene is TRBV10-2, the J gene TRBJ2-7, with D perhaps matching TRBD2 (6 bases). V lost 8 bases to trimming and J lost 6 bases, with 8 bases between them. The germline V gene encodes CDR1 WSHSY and CDR2 SAAADI. The CDR3 has 10 amino acids. The CDR3 protein is CASQAGEQYF. In nucleotides, the CDR3 is TGCGCCAGCCAAGCGGGCGAGCAGTACTTC.

The chain is built from TRBV7-2 and TRBJ2-4; 7 nucleotides line up with TRBD1. V trimming: 5 bases; J trimming: 0 bases; junction bases outside the gene matches: 7. The CDR3 sequence is 16 residues long. The V gene's germline CDR1 is SGHTA and CDR2 FQGNSA. The CDR3 spells CASSKTGLGAKNIQYF. CDR3 bases: TGTGCCAGCAGCAAGACAGGGCTGGGAGCCAAAAACATTCAGTACTTC.

The sample holds a few counts of this clone. The chain joins TRBV6-2 or TRBV6-3 to TRBJ1-2; 10 bases match TRBD1. The V gene's germline CDR1 is MNHEY and CDR2 SVGEGT. CDR3 length: 15 amino acids. The J segment lost 8 bases and the V segment lost 2 bases, leaving 8 bases of the junction unmatched. CDR3 sequence: CASSYDMTGGNGYTF. The CDR3 DNA is TGTGCCAGCAGTTACGATATGACAGGGGGCAACGGCTACACCTTC.

CDR3 protein: CASSDRGTISYEQYF. The CDR3 region has the DNA TGTGCCAGCAGTGACAGGGGGACCATCTCCTACGAGCAGTACTTC. The gene calls are TRBV2 and TRBJ2-7; 7 positions agree with TRBD1. V was clipped by 3 bases and J by 0 bases; unmatched bases: 5. Germline loops: CDR1 SNHLY, CDR2 FYNNEI. The CDR3 spans 15 residues.

This chain links TRBV1 with TRBJ2-3; TRBD2, the table's D call, was not compared with the DNA. TRBV1 is reported as a pseudogene. This CDR3 has 14 amino acids. CDR3 bases: TGCACCGGCCTGGGAGCGGGAGGTCCAGATACGCAGTATTTT. It encodes CTGLGAGGPDTQYF.

The CDR3 protein is CASSYGTSNGETQYF. The CDR3 nucleotides are TGTGCCAGCAGCTACGGGACTAGTAATGGGGAGACCCAGTACTTC. The chain uses TRBV11-2 and TRBJ2-5; 8 nucleotides align to TRBD2. V shed 4 bases, J shed 5 bases, and the junction held 9 bases outside the gene matches. The CDR3 loop spans 15 amino acids. Germline CDR1 SGHAT, CDR2 FQNNGV.